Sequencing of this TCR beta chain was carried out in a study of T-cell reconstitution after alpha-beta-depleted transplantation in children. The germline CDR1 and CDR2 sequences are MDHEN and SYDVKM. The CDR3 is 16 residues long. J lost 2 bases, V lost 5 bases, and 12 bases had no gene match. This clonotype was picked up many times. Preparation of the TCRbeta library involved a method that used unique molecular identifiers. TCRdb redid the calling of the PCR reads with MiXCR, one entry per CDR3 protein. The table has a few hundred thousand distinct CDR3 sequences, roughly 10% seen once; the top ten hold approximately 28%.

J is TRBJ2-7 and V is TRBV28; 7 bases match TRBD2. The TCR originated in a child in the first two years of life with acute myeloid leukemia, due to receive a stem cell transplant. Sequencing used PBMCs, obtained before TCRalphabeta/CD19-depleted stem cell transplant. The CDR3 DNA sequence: TGTGCCAGCAGTACCCGGGGGGTGGGGTTTCCCTACGAGCAGTACTTC. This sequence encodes CASSTRGVGFPYEQYF.